This is a list of T cell receptor beta chains from one sample in a study of shared clonotypes between healthy human individuals. The protocol was immunoSEQ multiplex PCR, while the TCRdb copy is restricted to in-frame clones and leaves out a portion. The table includes about half a million clones, roughly 80% detected once. Sequenced input: PBMCs. These receptor sequences come from a middle-aged woman in good health. Some clones in this sample may be carry-over from other donors' samples. CDR3s include the opening cysteine and the closing phenylalanine or tryptophan. The D gene is left open where the match is weak.

v_gene: TRBV11-2
len: 14
d_gene: TRBD1
j_gene: TRBJ1-1
CDR3aa: CASSLDRVMIEAFF

v_gene: TRBV2
len: 14
d_gene: NA
j_gene: TRBJ2-2
CDR3aa: CASRTLSNTGELFF

v_gene: TRBV27
len: 14
d_gene: TRBD2
j_gene: TRBJ2-7
CDR3aa: CASSVGLAAYEQYF

v_gene: TRBV7-9
len: 13
d_gene: NA
j_gene: TRBJ2-7
CDR3aa: CASSRVPSYEQYF

v_gene: TRBV7-9
len: 14
d_gene: NA
j_gene: TRBJ2-7
CDR3aa: CASSLQGDLYEQYF

v_gene: TRBV6-1
len: 15
d_gene: TRBD1
j_gene: TRBJ2-5
CDR3aa: CASFRDRGRWETQYF

v_gene: TRBV28
len: 17
d_gene: NA
j_gene: TRBJ1-5
CDR3aa: CASSSRPRQGRGQPQHF

v_gene: TRBV7-3
len: 12
d_gene: NA
j_gene: TRBJ2-1
CDR3aa: CASSSDGVEQFF

v_gene: TRBV5-1
len: 14
d_gene: TRBD1
j_gene: TRBJ2-7
CDR3aa: CASSQNRGSYEQYF

v_gene: TRBV6-1
len: 13
d_gene: NA
j_gene: TRBJ2-7
CDR3aa: CASSEQGVYEQYF